These 13 T cell receptor beta chains were all obtained from the same sample, sequenced in a study of blood T cell repertoires in COVID-19. TCRdb keeps only in-frame clones here, not all; method: immunoSEQ multiplex PCR. The sample lists under 250,000 clones, about 90% occurring once. Sequenced: peripheral blood. The source is a woman aged 55 to 70 with acute or convalescent COVID-19.

V is TRBV19 and J is TRBJ1-2; 7 nucleotides agree with TRBD1. Germline loops: CDR1 LNHDA, CDR2 SQIVND (reference sequence). CDR3 size: 15 residues. V trimming: 5 bases; J trimming: 5 bases; junction bases outside the gene matches: 11. CDR3 protein: CASSSGTVVRYGYTF. The CDR3 nucleotides read TGTGCCAGTAGTTCCGGGACAGTCGTGAGGTATGGCTACACCTTC.

The chain couples TRBV15 to TRBJ2-5; tentatively, D is TRBD1 (6 bases). The germline gives CDR1 LNHNV, CDR2 YYDKDF (reference sequence). Trimming took off 0 bases at V and 4 bases at J, with 15 bases between the two ends. This CDR3 is 16 amino acids long. The CDR3 here is CATSRDPGVGSETQYF. Here the CDR3 DNA reads TGTGCCACCAGCAGAGATCCAGGGGTGGGTTCAGAGACCCAGTACTTC.

The chain is built from TRBV18 and TRBJ2-4, with 9 positions matching TRBD2. CDR1 is KGHSH, CDR2 LQKENI, per germline. V lost 3 bases and J lost 0; bases outside the gene matches: 15. The CDR3 loop spans 20 amino acids. The CDR3 DNA is TGTGCCAGCTCACCGTTATTCCCGCCTAGCGGGAAGTTAGCCAAAAACATTCAGTACTTC. Protein product: CASSPLFPPSGKLAKNIQYF.

This clone has more than one count but fewer than ten. Here the CDR3 DNA reads TGTGCCAGCAGTTCGGTTGCGCACTCCTACGAGCAGTACTTC. Translation: CASSSVAHSYEQYF. The chain is built from TRBV28 and TRBJ2-7; D unclear. Trimming took off 4 bases at V and 0 bases at J, with 10 bases between the two ends. Germline V gives CDR1 MDHEN, CDR2 SYDVKM. The CDR3 is 14 residues long.

The chain recombines TRBV6-6 with TRBJ1-5; D might be TRBD1 (5 bases). V was pared by 6 bases and J by 0 bases, with 12 bases between. The CDR3 spans 15 residues. In germline, CDR1 is MNHNY, CDR2 SVGAGI (reference sequence). CDR3 DNA: TGTGCCAGCAGACATCTGGGGGGTAGCAATCAGCCCCAGCATTTT. Protein sequence: CASRHLGGSNQPQHF.

The genes are TRBV18 and TRBJ2-3, with TRBD1 matching 7 bases. V lost 6 bases to trimming and J lost 3 bases; unmatched junction nucleotides: 3. Germline CDR1 reads KGHSH; CDR2 reads LQKENI. This CDR3 has 13 residues. This CDR3 reads CASSADRTDTQYF. As DNA, the CDR3 is TGTGCCAGCTCGGCGGACAGGACAGATACGCAGTATTTT.

V is TRBV7-6 and J is TRBJ1-2; 7 bases align to TRBD1. The CDR3 is 14 amino acids. V was clipped by 6 bases and J by 4 bases; unmatched bases: 8. Germline V lookup: CDR1 SGHVS, CDR2 FNYEAQ. The CDR3 DNA follows: TGTGCCAGCAGTCCTAGGGGGCGCATCTATGGCTACACCTTC. Its translation: CASSPRGRIYGYTF.

This sequence joins TRBV12-3 or TRBV12-4 and TRBJ1-5; D not certain. This CDR3 is 13 amino acids long. The germline V and J ends were trimmed by 1 base and 9 bases, with 10 bases remaining between them. Written as DNA, the CDR3 is TGTGCCAGCAGTTTAGGCCCAGGTCGGCCCCAGCATTTT. Translating gives CASSLGPGRPQHF.

The chain uses TRBV18 and TRBJ2-2; D perhaps matches TRBD1 (6 bases). The V gene's germline CDR1 is KGHSH and CDR2 LQKENI. This CDR3 region has 16 residues. Trimming left V 1 base short and J 0 bases short, with 9 bases between. For the CDR3, the DNA is TGTGCCAGCTCACCACGGACAGTCGCGAACACCGGGGAGCTGTTTTTT. It is translated as CASSPRTVANTGELFF.

This rearrangement joins TRBV14 to TRBJ1-1; D is ambiguous. This CDR3 region has 13 residues. V gave up 6 bases and J gave up 0 bases, with 8 bases separating them. In germline, CDR1 is SGHDN, CDR2 FVKESK. The CDR3, as DNA: TGTGCCAGCAGTCGAGGGTTGAACACTGAAGCTTTCTTT. Amino acids: CASSRGLNTEAFF.

The chain links TRBV6-5 to TRBJ1-5; 9 bases agree with TRBD1. The CDR3 loop spans 13 amino acids. Germline V gene data show CDR1 as MNHEY and CDR2 as SVGAGI. With 9 bases clipped from V and 1 base from J, the junction kept 1 base outside the gene matches. The CDR3 loop is CASTGGSNQPQHF. The DNA of the CDR3 is TGTGCCAGTACAGGGGGCAGCAATCAGCCCCAGCATTTT.

The J gene is TRBJ2-1, the V gene TRBV18; 14 positions match TRBD2. CDR3 size: 21 residues. V shed 6 bases, J shed 0 bases, and the junction held 16 bases outside the gene matches. Germline-derived CDR1 and CDR2 are KGHSH and LQKENI. CDR3: CASSRRTSGGTSNSSYNEQFF. CDR3 coding DNA: TGTGCCAGCTCGCGCCGGACTAGCGGGGGGACCTCGAACAGCTCCTACAATGAGCAGTTCTTC.

This chain connects TRBV3-1 (or the pseudogene TRBV3-2) to TRBJ2-1; perhaps TRBD1 as D (6 bases). V was cut by 2 bases and J by 4 bases, with 12 bases left in between. The CDR3 runs 15 residues. Germline CDR1 reads LGHDT; CDR2 reads YNNKEL (reference sequence). The CDR3 DNA reads TGTGCCAGCAGCCAACACTCCGACAGGTACAATGAGCAGTTCTTC. Translation: CASSQHSDRYNEQFF.